One sample yielded the 12 T cell receptor beta chains listed below, sequenced in a study of cytomegalovirus exposure and HLA in healthy donors. The PCR contained 60 Vbeta and 13 Jbeta primers. Repertoires were generated with immunoSEQ multiplex PCR, while TCRdb's copy carries only in-frame clones and drops some. The table has some 100,000 clones, around 77% seen once. Sequencing was done on a sample of PBMCs. Receptor source: a man in his forties in good health and CMV-seropositive.

The chain is built from TRBV6-1 and TRBJ2-1; 7 bases fit TRBD1. The CDR3 loop spans 15 amino acids. Trimming cost V 1 base and J 0 bases; bases outside gene matches: 0. Germline CDR1 is MNHNS and CDR2 is SASEGT. The CDR3 DNA reads as TGTGCCAGCAGTGAAGGGACAGGCTCCTACAATGAGCAGTTCTTC. Its protein product is CASSEGTGSYNEQFF.

This clone appeared a few times. V and J are TRBV5-5 and TRBJ1-4, with D maybe TRBD1 (6 bases). The ends were cut back, 4 bases at V and 7 bases at J, with 20 bases in the middle. The CDR3 extends over 16 amino acids. CDR1 and CDR2 from the germline V gene are SGHKS and YYEKEE (reference sequence). The CDR3 region has the DNA TGTGCCAGCAGCCCGGCTCAGGGGCCGAGGGGTGAAAAACTGTTTTTT. Translation: CASSPAQGPRGEKLFF.

CDR3 residues: CASSLAGTGDYEQYF. CDR3 in DNA: TGTGCCAGCAGCTTGGCGGGGACAGGGGATTACGAGCAGTACTTC. J is TRBJ2-7 and V is TRBV5-6, with 10 bases fitting TRBD1. The ends lost 0 bases at V and 4 bases at J; junction bases unmatched: 4. CDR3 length: 15 amino acids. In germline, CDR1 is SGHDT, CDR2 YYEEEE. Variable domain in full (rest from reference TRBV5-6 and TRBJ2-7): DAGVTQSPTHLIKTRGQQVTLRCSPKSGHDTVSWYQQALGQGPQFIFQYYEEEERQRGNFPDRFSGHQFPNYSSELNVNALLLGDSALYLCASSLAGTGDYEQYFGPGTRLTVT.

The V and J genes are TRBV5-5 and TRBJ1-5; perhaps TRBD1 as D (5 bases). The CDR3 totals 14 residues. In germline, CDR1 is SGHKS, CDR2 YYEKEE (reference sequence). Trimming stripped 0 bases from V and 5 bases from J, with 9 bases between. CDR3 amino acids: CASSLGAGYQPQHF. The DNA for the CDR3 is TGTGCCAGCAGCTTGGGGGCAGGGTATCAGCCCCAGCATTTT. Full variable domain (rest looked up from reference TRBV5-5 and TRBJ1-5): DAGVTQSPTHLIKTRGQQVTLRCSPISGHKSVSWYQQVLGQGPQFIFQYYEKEERGRGNFPDRFSARQFPNYSSELNVNALLLGDSALYLCASSLGAGYQPQHFGDGTRLSIL.

This clone was seen a handful of times. The rearrangement uses TRBV7-8 and TRBJ1-5; possible D gene TRBD1, 5 bases. Germline CDR1 reads SGHVS; CDR2 reads FQNEAQ. V lost 5 bases to trimming and J lost 1 base, with 12 bases between them. The CDR3 covers 15 residues. In DNA form, the CDR3 reads TGTGCCAGCAGCCCTGACAGATCGAGCAATCAGCCCCAGCATTTT. Translation gives CASSPDRSSNQPQHF.

The chain recombines TRBV25-1 with TRBJ2-3; tentative D call: TRBD2 (5 bases). CDR1 is MGHDK, CDR2 SYGVNS, per germline. The CDR3 is 15 amino acids. Trimming cost V 5 bases and J 3 bases, with 15 bases left between them. The CDR3 here is CASSPRGGKTDTQYF. The CDR3 bases are TGTGCCAGCAGTCCACGGGGTGGGAAAACAGATACGCAGTATTTT.

This chain links TRBV5-1 with TRBJ2-5, with D hard to call. The CDR3 is 14 amino acids. Germline values: CDR1 SGHRS, CDR2 YFSETQ. V lost 4 bases to trimming and J lost 7 bases, with 17 bases between them. The CDR3 spells CASSRPGQTGTQYF. The CDR3 DNA reads as TGCGCCAGCAGCCGTCCGGGTCAGACCGGGACCCAGTACTTC.

The rearrangement joins TRBV4-3 to TRBJ2-5; a possible D gene is TRBD2 (5 bases). With the DNA end fitting TRBJ2-7 better, the J assignment may be wrong. Germline V lookup: CDR1 LGHNA, CDR2 YSLEER. The CDR3 totals 14 residues. The CDR3 spells CASSLGEGGYEQYF. CDR3 DNA: TGCGCCAGCAGCTTGGGAGAGGGTGGCTACGAGCAGTACTTC.

This sequence joins TRBV5-4 and TRBJ1-5, with D perhaps TRBD1 (6 bases). Germline assignment: CDR1 SGHNT and CDR2 YYREEE (reference sequence). The CDR3 is 16 amino acids. V lost 3 bases and J 0 bases, leaving 13 bases between the germline ends. The CDR3, as DNA: TGTGCCAGCAGCTCGGGGGGGGCGCTTAGCAATCAGCCCCAGCATTTT. This sequence encodes CASSSGGALSNQPQHF.

The chain carries TRBV5-4 and TRBJ1-1, with TRBD1 matching over 9 bases. V trimming: 0 bases; J trimming: 6 bases; junction bases outside the gene matches: 9. The CDR3 has 16 residues. Germline V gene lookup returns CDR1 SGHNT and CDR2 YYREEE (reference sequence). The CDR3 protein is CASSLGETGGNAEAFF. The CDR3 nucleotides are TGTGCCAGCAGCTTGGGTGAGACAGGGGGTAACGCTGAAGCTTTCTTT. The full variable domain, in which reference TRBV5-4 and TRBJ1-1 provide the parts outside the CDR3, is ETGVTQSPTHLIKTRGQQVTLRCSSQSGHNTVSWYQQALGQGPQFIFQYYREEENGRGNFPPRFSGLQFPNYSSELNVNALELDDSALYLCASSLGETGGNAEAFFGQGTRLTVV.

The CDR3 protein is CASSSTGNNSPLHF. The DNA for the CDR3 is TGTGCCAGCAGCTCGACAGGGAATAATTCACCCCTCCACTTT. The rearrangement links TRBV7-8 to TRBJ1-6; 7 bases are shared with TRBD1. Germline assignment: CDR1 SGHVS and CDR2 FQNEAQ. The ends lost 4 bases at V and 5 bases at J; junction bases unmatched: 2. The CDR3 runs 14 residues.

The chain has TRBV28 and TRBJ2-5; D is perhaps TRBD2 (5 bases). The V gene's germline CDR1 is MDHEN and CDR2 SYDVKM. The CDR3 is 15 amino acids. Trimming left V 7 bases short and J 3 bases short, with 18 bases between. The CDR3 spells CASTRTLETKETQYF. CDR3 nucleotides: TGTGCCAGCACTCGAACACTGGAGACTAAAGAGACCCAGTACTTC.